This TCR beta chain was captured in a study of blood T cell repertoires in COVID-19. There are 14 residues in the CDR3. The germline V gene has CDR1 SGHAT and CDR2 FQDESV (reference sequence). Trimming shortened V by 0 bases and J by 2 bases, and 8 bases separated the two germline ends. Some clones are missing from TCRdb's copy, which holds only in-frame ones; the method was immunoSEQ multiplex PCR. The data hold 130,000 to 150,000 clones, with about 90% observed a single time. The chain joins TRBV11-1 to TRBJ2-7; a possible D gene is TRBD1 (5 bases). The sequence was collected from a man aged 55-75 years who had recovered from COVID-19. The material sequenced was PBMCs or T cells enriched from blood (not recorded which). The CDR3 DNA reads as TGTGCCAGCAGCTTAGCCCCAGGGCCCTACGAGCAGTACTTC. It translates to CASSLAPGPYEQYF.